This TCR beta chain was observed in a study of blood T cell repertoires in COVID-19. Libraries were prepared by immunoSEQ multiplex PCR; TCRdb keeps only in-frame clonotypes and omits some of them. Of approximately 140,000 clones in the sample, 80% to 90% were seen once. Trimming pared 1 base from V and 4 bases from J, leaving 11 bases between. CDR1 and CDR2 (germline): SGHRS, YFSETQ. This CDR3 comprises 15 residues. The chain recombines TRBV5-1 with TRBJ2-2, with D possibly matching TRBD1 (5 bases). The TCR sequence derives from a woman aged 50 to 65 who had recovered from COVID-19. Sequencing was done on a sample of PBMCs or T cells enriched from blood (not recorded which). DNA for the CDR3: TGCGCCAGCAGCTTGTACCAGGGTTCCACCGGGGAGCTGTTTTTT. It is translated as CASSLYQGSTGELFF.